The 20 T cell receptor beta chains listed next were all sequenced from one sample in a study of blood T cell repertoires in COVID-19. Produced via immunoSEQ multiplex PCR; TCRdb's table is partial and in-frame only. The sample lists 200,000 to 250,000 clones, roughly 84% seen once, with around 6.5% in the top ten. Sequenced input: PBMCs or T cells enriched from blood (not recorded which). These receptors all come from a woman aged 40 to 55 who had recovered from COVID-19.

V gene TRBV30 combines with J gene TRBJ1-2; 9 nucleotides match TRBD1. Germline CDR1 reads GTSNPN; CDR2 reads SVGIG (reference sequence). J was trimmed by 4 bases and V by 8 bases; bases with no gene match: 8. The CDR3 length is 13 residues. CDR3 coding DNA: TGTGCCCGTCGGGACAGGGCTATCTATGGCTACACCTTC. This translates into CARRDRAIYGYTF.

This clone showed up many times. The chain couples TRBV6-2 or TRBV6-3 to TRBJ1-6; maybe TRBD1 (5 bases). Per germline, CDR1 MNHEY and CDR2 SVGEGT. This CDR3 spans 15 amino acids. The V end lost 4 bases, the J end lost 10 bases, and 17 bases lay between the germline ends. The CDR3 nucleotides are TGTGCCAGCAGTTTGACAGTTCGAGGAGAATCACCCCTCCACTTT. Its protein is CASSLTVRGESPLHF.

The gene calls are TRBV5-4 and TRBJ2-2; tentatively, D is TRBD1 (5 bases). This CDR3 is built from 16 residues. Germline CDR1 and CDR2: SGHNT and YYREEE (reference sequence). V gave up 4 bases and J gave up 5 bases, with 18 bases separating them. Written as DNA, the CDR3 is TGTGCCAGCAGCCGAGAAGCGTGGGGCGATACCGGGGAGCTGTTTTTT. It translates to CASSREAWGDTGELFF.

The chain is built from TRBV30 and TRBJ2-3, with 15 bases that match TRBD2. The V gene end was trimmed by 6 bases and the J gene end by 1 base; junction bases not matched to a gene: 2. CDR1 is GTSNPN and CDR2 is SVGIG in the germline V gene (reference sequence). The CDR3 totals 15 residues. The CDR3 region is CACRTSGRGTDTQYF. The DNA of the CDR3 is TGTGCCTGCCGGACTAGCGGGAGGGGCACAGATACGCAGTATTTT.

This chain uses TRBV5-4 with TRBJ2-2; perhaps TRBD1 as D (6 bases). The CDR3 contains 15 residues. Looked up from germline, CDR1 is SGHNT and CDR2 is YYREEE (reference sequence). V was cut by 0 bases and J by 1 base, with 7 bases left in between. DNA of the CDR3: TGTGCCAGCAGCTTGGGGGGGCAGAACACCGGGGAGCTGTTTTTT. Protein sequence: CASSLGGQNTGELFF. The variable domain in full, completed from reference TRBV5-4 and TRBJ2-2, reads ETGVTQSPTHLIKTRGQQVTLRCSSQSGHNTVSWYQQALGQGPQFIFQYYREEENGRGNFPPRFSGLQFPNYSSELNVNALELDDSALYLCASSLGGQNTGELFFGEGSRLTVL.

CDR3 in amino acids: CASSQGTGWDTEAFF. CDR3 coding DNA: TGTGCCAGCTCCCAAGGCACAGGGTGGGACACTGAAGCTTTCTTT. The chain has TRBV18 and TRBJ1-1, with a weak D call TRBD1 (6 bases). V lost 6 bases and J lost 3, with 17 bases in between. There are 15 residues in the CDR3. Germline V gene sequence: CDR1 KGHSH, CDR2 LQKENI. The variable domain in full, completed from reference TRBV18 and TRBJ1-1, reads NAGVMQNPRHLVRRRGQEARLRCSPMKGHSHVYWYRQLPEEGLKFMVYLQKENIIDESGMPKERFSAEFPKEGPSILRIQQVVRGDSAAYFCASSQGTGWDTEAFFGQGTRLTVV.

This chain connects TRBV27 to TRBJ2-1, with 9 positions matching TRBD2. Germline V CDR1 and CDR2: MNHEY, SMNVEV (reference sequence). CDR3 length: 17 amino acids. The junction had 15 bases not matched to a gene; V was cut back by 4 bases and J by 8 bases. CDR3 nucleotides: TGTGCCAGCAGTTCTTATCGACCGGGACTAGCCTCACATGAGCAGTTCTTC. Its protein product is CASSSYRPGLASHEQFF.

CDR3 nucleotide sequence: TGTGCCTGGGGTCGTGGACAGGGCGGATACGAGCAGTACTTC. Translation gives CAWGRGQGGYEQYF. The V gene is TRBV30, the J gene TRBJ2-7, with TRBD1 matching 8 bases. Trimming removed 5 bases from V and 4 bases from J; junction bases left unmatched: 10. Germline values: CDR1 GTSNPN, CDR2 SVGIG (reference sequence). This CDR3 is 14 amino acids long.

The chain links TRBV10-3 to TRBJ2-1; D remains unclear. V lost 2 bases, J lost 2 bases, and 7 bases lay in between. The V gene's germline CDR1 is ENHRY and CDR2 SYGVKD. The CDR3 spans 14 residues. The CDR3 DNA is TGTGCCATCAGTGAGGGCTCCGCCTACAATGAGCAGTTCTTC. This sequence encodes CAISEGSAYNEQFF.

The table lists this clone with a few counts. V is TRBV24-1 and J is TRBJ1-1; D perhaps matches TRBD1 (5 bases). The CDR3 has 16 residues. From germline, CDR1 is KGHDR and CDR2 SFDVKD. The germline V and J ends were trimmed by 4 bases and 1 base, with 15 bases remaining between them. In DNA form, the CDR3 reads TGTGCCACCAGTGACTCTGGGACTCCTAGGAACACTGAAGCTTTCTTT. Translation gives CATSDSGTPRNTEAFF.

The rearrangement links TRBV4-1 to TRBJ2-1; 14 nucleotides match TRBD2. The CDR3 runs to 17 residues. V was pared by 1 base and J by 12 bases, with 11 bases of the junction left unmatched. Germline loops: CDR1 MGHRA, CDR2 YSYEKL. CDR3 nucleotide sequence: TGCGCCAGCAGCCAAGTTTCGGGACTAGCGGGAGTGAGGGGGCAGTTCTTC. This gives the protein CASSQVSGLAGVRGQFF.

As DNA, the CDR3 is TGTGCCAGCAGTTACGAGTCACGTGGAGATACGCAGTATTTT. Encoded protein: CASSYESRGDTQYF. The chain has TRBV6-5 and TRBJ2-3; D is uncertain. V was trimmed by 2 bases and J by 5 bases, leaving 11 bases between them. The CDR3 runs to 14 residues. Looked up from germline, CDR1 is MNHEY and CDR2 is SVGAGI.

The rearrangement joins TRBV5-3 to TRBJ2-7; 14 bases line up with TRBD2. TRBV5-3 belongs to the ORF category, with a function that is uncertain. This CDR3 contains 18 residues. V lost 0 bases and J lost 7; bases outside the gene matches: 12. The CDR3 DNA follows: TGTGCCAGAAGCTTGGTCGGGACTAGCGGGAGTACCCTAGAGGAGCAGTACGTC. Its translation is CARSLVGTSGSTLEEQYV.

The chain links TRBV24-1 to TRBJ2-1, with 7 positions matching TRBD1. The ends lost 3 bases at V and 5 bases at J; junction bases unmatched: 9. This CDR3 comprises 16 residues. Per germline, CDR1 KGHDR and CDR2 SFDVKD. CDR3 sequence: CATSDPQGNKDNEQFF. DNA of the CDR3: TGTGCCACCAGTGATCCACAGGGGAATAAAGACAATGAGCAGTTCTTC.

This chain joins TRBV5-4 and TRBJ1-1; D is possibly TRBD1 (5 bases). Trimming removed 4 bases from V and 11 bases from J, with 21 bases in between. Germline CDR1 is SGHNT and CDR2 is YYREEE (reference sequence). The CDR3 loop spans 14 amino acids. Written as DNA, the CDR3 is TGTGCCAGCAGCCCATCTCCTGGGGCCCCGAGCGCTTTCTTT. Translating it yields CASSPSPGAPSAFF.

This chain links TRBV7-3 with TRBJ1-6, with 9 bases identical to TRBD1. The CDR3 extends over 13 amino acids. Germline-derived CDR1 and CDR2 are SGHTA and FQGTGA. V shed 8 bases, J shed 10 bases, and the junction held 6 bases outside the gene matches. The CDR3 here is CASGDRAGSPLHF. The DNA of the CDR3 is TGTGCCAGCGGGGACAGGGCCGGATCACCCCTCCACTTT. Together with reference TRBV7-3 and TRBJ1-6, the CDR3 gives the full variable domain: GAGVSQTPSNKVTEKGKYVELRCDPISGHTALYWYRQSLGQGPEFLIYFQGTGAADDSGLPNDRFFAVRPEGSVSTLKIQRTERGDSAVYLCASGDRAGSPLHFGNGTRLTVT.

The chain has TRBV19 and TRBJ2-2; a weak D match, TRBD1 (6 bases). There are 14 residues in the CDR3. Looked up from germline, CDR1 is LNHDA and CDR2 is SQIVND (reference sequence). The V end was cut by 5 bases, the J end by 6 bases, with 13 bases between. The CDR3 region is CASSALTGPGELFF. The DNA of the CDR3 is TGTGCCAGTAGTGCATTAACAGGGCCCGGGGAGCTGTTTTTT.

This clone was seen at least ten times. The chain employs TRBV6-1 and TRBJ2-7; weak D call: TRBD1 (5 bases). The CDR3 length is 15 residues. In germline, CDR1 is MNHNS, CDR2 SASEGT. V was trimmed by 2 bases and J by 4 bases, leaving 15 bases between them. CDR3 protein: CASSENQGPPYEQYV. As DNA, the CDR3 is TGTGCCAGCAGTGAAAACCAGGGCCCACCATACGAGCAGTACGTC.

This rearrangement joins TRBV10-3 to TRBJ1-2, with D hard to call. CDR1 and CDR2 (germline): ENHRY, SYGVKD. The V gene lost 3 bases and the J gene lost 4 bases, with 18 bases spanning the gap. The CDR3 totals 16 residues. In DNA form, the CDR3 reads TGTGCCATCAGTGATATAGCATTAGACCGGGTCTATGGCTACACCTTC. Protein sequence: CAISDIALDRVYGYTF.

CDR3 bases: TGTGCCTGGAGTCTGGGAGCGGGGGCCGGGGAGCTGTTTTTT. Amino acid sequence: CAWSLGAGAGELFF. The chain employs TRBV30 and TRBJ2-2; TRBD2 aligns across 8 bases. J gave up 6 bases and V 2 bases, and 5 bases lay outside the gene matches. Germline-derived CDR1 and CDR2 are GTSNPN and SVGIG (reference sequence). The CDR3 extends over 14 amino acids.